Listed below are T cell receptor beta chains from one sample, sequenced in a study of blood T cells in healthy people across ages. A single record per CDR3 protein comes from TCRdb applying MiXCR to the 5' RACE reads. The sample holds fewer than 650,000 distinct CDR3 sequences, about 29% seen once. In addition, the sample was reused for a study of T cells of mothers and their children.

The sample taken for sequencing was blood. These receptors were taken from a boy between 2 and 10 years old in good health. Both conserved end residues are part of each CDR3. A D gene is named only where the DNA matches it firmly. Size is omitted from some rows. Given values are once, few, many or a class for expanded clones.

size,V,D,J,DNA,CDR3
-,TRBV28,-,TRBJ1-1,TGTGCCAGCAGTTTATCGGACGGGGGGAACACTGAAGCTTTCTTT,CASSLSDGGNTEAFF
few,TRBV27,TRBD1,TRBJ2-1,TGTGCCAGCAGCTACAGGGGGCAGACCTACAATGAGCAGTTCTTC,CASSYRGQTYNEQFF
-,TRBV20-1,-,TRBJ2-4,TGCAGTGCGGGAGCAGGGGATCCCAAAAACATTCAGTACTTC,CSAGAGDPKNIQYF
-,TRBV3-1,-,TRBJ1-1,TGTGCCAGCAGCCAAGGGGGGGGAGCTTTCTTT,CASSQGGGAFF
-,TRBV3-1,-,TRBJ1-4,TGTGCCAGCAGCCAAGGAGGGGGGGCAACTAATGAAAAACTGTTTTTT,CASSQGGGATNEKLFF
-,TRBV7-2,-,TRBJ2-1,TGTGCCAGCAGCTTAATTGGACTTGCCTACAATGAGCAGTTCTTC,CASSLIGLAYNEQFF
few,TRBV7-2,TRBD2,TRBJ2-5,TGTGCCAGCAGCTTAGGGACTAGCGGCCAGACCCAGTACTTC,CASSLGTSGQTQYF
few,TRBV20-1,TRBD1,TRBJ2-7,TGCAGTGCTAGAGTGGGGGGACAGGGCTACGAGCAGTACTTC,CSARVGGQGYEQYF
-,TRBV5-1,TRBD1,TRBJ2-1,TGCGCCAGCAGCTGGGGGGACAGGGGGTTCAATGAGCAGTTCTTC,CASSWGDRGFNEQFF
-,TRBV3-1,-,TRBJ2-3,TGTGCCAGCAGCTATACGGCGCCGCATTTT,CASSYTAPHF
few,TRBV15,TRBD1,TRBJ2-5,TGTGCCACCAGCAGAGCGACAGGGGTGCGGTTCTTC,CATSRATGVRFF
once,TRBV2,-,TRBJ1-1,TGTGCCAGCACCCGTCGGGAGGGGGGCACTGAAGCTTTCTTT,CASTRREGGTEAFF
-,TRBV7-9,TRBD1,TRBJ1-2,TGTGCCAGCAGCTTAGGCACAGGGGATGGAGACTATGGCTACACCTTC,CASSLGTGDGDYGYTF
few,TRBV5-1,-,TRBJ2-2,TGCGCCAGCAGCTTACCCAAGCGGAGGGGGACCGGGGAGCTGTTTTTT,CASSLPKRRGTGELFF